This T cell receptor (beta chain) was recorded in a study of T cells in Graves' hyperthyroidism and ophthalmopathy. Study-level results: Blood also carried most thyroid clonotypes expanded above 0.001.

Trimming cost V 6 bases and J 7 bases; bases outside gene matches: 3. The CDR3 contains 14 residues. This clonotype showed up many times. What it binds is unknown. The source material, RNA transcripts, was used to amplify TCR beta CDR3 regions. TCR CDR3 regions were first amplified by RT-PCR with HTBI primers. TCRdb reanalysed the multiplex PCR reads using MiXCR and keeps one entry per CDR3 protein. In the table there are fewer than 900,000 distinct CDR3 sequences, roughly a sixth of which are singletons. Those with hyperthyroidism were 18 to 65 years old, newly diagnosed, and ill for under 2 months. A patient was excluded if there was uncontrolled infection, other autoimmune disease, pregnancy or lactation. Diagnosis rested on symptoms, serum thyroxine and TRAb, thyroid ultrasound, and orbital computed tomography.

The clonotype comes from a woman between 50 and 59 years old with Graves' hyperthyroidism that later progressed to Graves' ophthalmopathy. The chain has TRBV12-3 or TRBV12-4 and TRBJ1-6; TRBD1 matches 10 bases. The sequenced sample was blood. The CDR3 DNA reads TGTGCCAGCAGAGGGACAGGGGAGAATTCACCCCTCCACTTT. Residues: CASRGTGENSPLHF.